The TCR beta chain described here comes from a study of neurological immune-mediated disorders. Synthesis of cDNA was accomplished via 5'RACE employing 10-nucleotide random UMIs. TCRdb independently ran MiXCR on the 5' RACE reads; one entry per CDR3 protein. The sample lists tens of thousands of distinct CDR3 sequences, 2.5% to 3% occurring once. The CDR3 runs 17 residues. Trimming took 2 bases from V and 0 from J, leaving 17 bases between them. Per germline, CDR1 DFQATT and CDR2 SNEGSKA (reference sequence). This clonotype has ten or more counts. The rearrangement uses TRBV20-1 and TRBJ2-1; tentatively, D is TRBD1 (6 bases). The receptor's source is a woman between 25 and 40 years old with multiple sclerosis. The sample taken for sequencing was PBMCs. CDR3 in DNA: TGCAGTGCTAGACTATTAGACAGGCTTGGCTCCTACAATGAGCAGTTCTTC. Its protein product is CSARLLDRLGSYNEQFF.